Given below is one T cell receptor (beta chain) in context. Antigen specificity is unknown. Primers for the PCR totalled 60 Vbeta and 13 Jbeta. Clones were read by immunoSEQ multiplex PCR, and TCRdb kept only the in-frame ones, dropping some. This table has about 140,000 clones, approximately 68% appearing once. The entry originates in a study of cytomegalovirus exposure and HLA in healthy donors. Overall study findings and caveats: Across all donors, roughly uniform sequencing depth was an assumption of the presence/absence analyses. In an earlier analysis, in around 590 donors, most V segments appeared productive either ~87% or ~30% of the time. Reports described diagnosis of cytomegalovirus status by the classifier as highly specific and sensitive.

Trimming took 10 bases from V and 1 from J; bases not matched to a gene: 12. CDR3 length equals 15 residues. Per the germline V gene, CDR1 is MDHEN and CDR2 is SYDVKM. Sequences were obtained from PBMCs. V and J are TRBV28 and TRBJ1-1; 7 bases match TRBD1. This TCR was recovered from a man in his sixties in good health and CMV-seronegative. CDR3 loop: CATNPSRGENTEAFF. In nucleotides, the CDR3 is TGTGCCACCAACCCAAGCAGGGGGGAGAACACTGAAGCTTTCTTT.